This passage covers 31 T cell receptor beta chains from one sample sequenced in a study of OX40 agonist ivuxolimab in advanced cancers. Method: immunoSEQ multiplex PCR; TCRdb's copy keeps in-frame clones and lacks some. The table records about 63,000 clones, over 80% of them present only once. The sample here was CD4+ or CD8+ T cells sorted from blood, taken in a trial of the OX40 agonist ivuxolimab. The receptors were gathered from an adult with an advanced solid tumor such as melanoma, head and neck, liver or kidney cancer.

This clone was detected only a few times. For the CDR3, the DNA is TGTGCCAGCAGTCCCTGGACGGGACTGGAAAACACTGAAGCTTTCTTT. This translates into CASSPWTGLENTEAFF. This chain joins TRBV28 and TRBJ1-1; D may be TRBD1 (5 bases). V was clipped by 5 bases and J by 2 bases, with 18 bases between them. The CDR3 runs 16 residues. Germline assignment: CDR1 MDHEN and CDR2 SYDVKM.

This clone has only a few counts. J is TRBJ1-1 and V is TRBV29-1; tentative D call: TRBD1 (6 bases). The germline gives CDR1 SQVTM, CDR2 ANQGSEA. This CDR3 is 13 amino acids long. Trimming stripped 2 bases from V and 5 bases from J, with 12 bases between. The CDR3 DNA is TGCAGCGTTGAAACCAGGGGAAGGACTGAAGCTTTCTTT. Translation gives CSVETRGRTEAFF.

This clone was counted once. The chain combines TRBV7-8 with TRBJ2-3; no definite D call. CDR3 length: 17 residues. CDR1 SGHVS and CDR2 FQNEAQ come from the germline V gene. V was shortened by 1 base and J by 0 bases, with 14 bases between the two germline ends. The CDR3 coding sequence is TGTGCCAGCAGCTTAGATGGCCCAAGTTCTAGCACAGATACGCAGTATTTT. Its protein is CASSLDGPSSSTDTQYF. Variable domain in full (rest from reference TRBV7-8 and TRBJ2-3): GAGVSQSPRYKVAKRGQDVALRCDPISGHVSLFWYQQALGQGPEFLTYFQNEAQLDKSGLPSDRFFAERPEGSVSTLKIQRTQQEDSAVYLCASSLDGPSSSTDTQYFGPGTRLTVL.

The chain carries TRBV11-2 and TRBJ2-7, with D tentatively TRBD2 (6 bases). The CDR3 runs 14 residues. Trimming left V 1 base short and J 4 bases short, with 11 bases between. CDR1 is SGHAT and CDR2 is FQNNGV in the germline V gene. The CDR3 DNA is TGTGCCAGCAGCTTAGCGGGAGAAGAGTACGAGCAGTACGTC. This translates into CASSLAGEEYEQYV.

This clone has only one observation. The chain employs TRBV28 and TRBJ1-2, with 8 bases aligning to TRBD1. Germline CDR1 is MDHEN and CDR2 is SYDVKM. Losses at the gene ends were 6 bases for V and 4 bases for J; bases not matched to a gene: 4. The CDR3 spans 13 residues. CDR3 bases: TGTGCCAGCAGGATACAGGGGGGCTATGGCTACACCTTC. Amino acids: CASRIQGGYGYTF.

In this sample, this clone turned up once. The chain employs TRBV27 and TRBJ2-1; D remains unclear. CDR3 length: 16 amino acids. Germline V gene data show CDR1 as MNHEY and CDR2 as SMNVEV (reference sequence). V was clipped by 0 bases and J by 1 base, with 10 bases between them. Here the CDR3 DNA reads TGTGCCAGCAGTTTATCTTCGCCTCTTTCCTACAATGAGCAGTTCTTC. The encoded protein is CASSLSSPLSYNEQFF.

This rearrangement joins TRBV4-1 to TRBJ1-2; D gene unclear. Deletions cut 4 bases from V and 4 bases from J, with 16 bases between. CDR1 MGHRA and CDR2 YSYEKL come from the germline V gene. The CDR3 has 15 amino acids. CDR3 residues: CASSPRAGGPYGYTF. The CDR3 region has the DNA TGCGCCAGCAGCCCGCGTGCAGGAGGTCCCTATGGCTACACCTTC.

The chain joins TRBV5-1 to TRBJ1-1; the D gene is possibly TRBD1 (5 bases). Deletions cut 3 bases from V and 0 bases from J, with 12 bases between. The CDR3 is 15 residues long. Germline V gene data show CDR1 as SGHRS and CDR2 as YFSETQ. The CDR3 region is CASSYSGAVNTEAFF. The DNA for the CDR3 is TGCGCCAGCAGCTACTCCGGGGCCGTGAACACTGAAGCTTTCTTT.

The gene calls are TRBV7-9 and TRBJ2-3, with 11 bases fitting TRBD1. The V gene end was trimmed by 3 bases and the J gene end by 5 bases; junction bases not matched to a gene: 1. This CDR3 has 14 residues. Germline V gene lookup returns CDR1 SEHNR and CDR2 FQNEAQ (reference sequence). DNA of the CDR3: TGTGCCAGCAGCTTTGGGACAGGGGGAGATACGCAGTATTTT. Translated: CASSFGTGGDTQYF.

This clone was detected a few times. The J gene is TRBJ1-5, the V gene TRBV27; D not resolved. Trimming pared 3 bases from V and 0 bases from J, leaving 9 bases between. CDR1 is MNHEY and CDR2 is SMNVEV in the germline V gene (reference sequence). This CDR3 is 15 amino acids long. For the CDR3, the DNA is TGTGCCAGCAGTTTGTTGGGGAATAGCAATCAGCCCCAGCATTTT. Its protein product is CASSLLGNSNQPQHF.

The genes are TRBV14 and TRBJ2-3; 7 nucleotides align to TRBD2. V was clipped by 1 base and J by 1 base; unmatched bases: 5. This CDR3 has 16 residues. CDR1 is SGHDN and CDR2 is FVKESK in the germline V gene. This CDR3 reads CASSQVAGVGTDTQYF. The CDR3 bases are TGTGCCAGCAGCCAAGTGGCGGGGGTCGGCACAGATACGCAGTATTTT.

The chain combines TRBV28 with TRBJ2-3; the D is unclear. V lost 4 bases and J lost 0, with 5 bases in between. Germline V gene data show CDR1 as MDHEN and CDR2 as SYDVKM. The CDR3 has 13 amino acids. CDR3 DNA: TGTGCCAGCAGTTCCACTAGCACAGATACGCAGTATTTT. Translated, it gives CASSSTSTDTQYF.

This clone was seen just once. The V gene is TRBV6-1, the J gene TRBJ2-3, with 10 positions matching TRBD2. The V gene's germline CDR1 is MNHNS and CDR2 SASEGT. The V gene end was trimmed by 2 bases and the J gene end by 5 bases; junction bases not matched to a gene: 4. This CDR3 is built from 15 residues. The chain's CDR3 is CASSEQRGGLDTQYF. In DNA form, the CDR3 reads TGTGCCAGCAGTGAACAGCGGGGGGGCTTAGATACGCAGTATTTT.

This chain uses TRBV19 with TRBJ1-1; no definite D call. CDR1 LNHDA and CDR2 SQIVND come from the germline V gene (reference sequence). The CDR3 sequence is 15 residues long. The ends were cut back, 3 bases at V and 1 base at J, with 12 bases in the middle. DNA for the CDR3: TGTGCCAGTAGTATTTTTTCTACAGCGAACACTGAAGCTTTCTTT. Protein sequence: CASSIFSTANTEAFF.

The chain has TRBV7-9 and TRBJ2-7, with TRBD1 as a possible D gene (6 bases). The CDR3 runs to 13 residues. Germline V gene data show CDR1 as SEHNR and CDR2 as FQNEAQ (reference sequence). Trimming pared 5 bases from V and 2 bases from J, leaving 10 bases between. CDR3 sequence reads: CASSPRDTYEQYF. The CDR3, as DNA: TGTGCCAGCAGCCCCCGGGACACCTACGAGCAGTACTTC.

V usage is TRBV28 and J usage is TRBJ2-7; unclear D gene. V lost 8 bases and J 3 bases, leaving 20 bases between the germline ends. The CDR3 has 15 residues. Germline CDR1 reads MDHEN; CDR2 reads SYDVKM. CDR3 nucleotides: TGTGCCAGCCGTACTTCCCTTACTCAGATCTACGAGCAGTACTTC. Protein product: CASRTSLTQIYEQYF.

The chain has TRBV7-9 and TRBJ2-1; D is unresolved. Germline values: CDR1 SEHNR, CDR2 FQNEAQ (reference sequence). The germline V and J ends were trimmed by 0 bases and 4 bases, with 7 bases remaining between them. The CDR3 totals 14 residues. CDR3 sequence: CASSLALPYNEQFF. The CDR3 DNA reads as TGTGCCAGCAGCTTAGCGCTCCCATACAATGAGCAGTTCTTC.

CDR3 region: CASSSDRTYEQYF. Written as DNA, the CDR3 is TGTGCCAGCAGCTCCGACAGAACCTACGAGCAGTACTTC. This chain links TRBV28 with TRBJ2-5, with D possibly being TRBD1 (5 bases). The J call is in doubt because the DNA end fits TRBJ2-7 better. Germline-derived CDR1 and CDR2 are MDHEN and SYDVKM. There are 13 residues in the CDR3.

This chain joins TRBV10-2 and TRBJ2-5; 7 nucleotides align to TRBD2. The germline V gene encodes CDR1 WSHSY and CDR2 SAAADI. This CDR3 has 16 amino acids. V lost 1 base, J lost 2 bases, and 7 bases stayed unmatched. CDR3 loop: CASSELVGGDQETQYF. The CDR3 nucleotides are TGCGCCAGCAGTGAGTTGGTGGGAGGGGATCAAGAGACCCAGTACTTC.

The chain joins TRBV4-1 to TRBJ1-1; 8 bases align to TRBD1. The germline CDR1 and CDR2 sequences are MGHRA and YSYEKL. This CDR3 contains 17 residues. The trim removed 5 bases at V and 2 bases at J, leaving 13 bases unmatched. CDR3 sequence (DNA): TGCGCCAGCAGCAGAACGACAGGGGTTAGCATCAACACTGAAGCTTTCTTT. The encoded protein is CASSRTTGVSINTEAFF.

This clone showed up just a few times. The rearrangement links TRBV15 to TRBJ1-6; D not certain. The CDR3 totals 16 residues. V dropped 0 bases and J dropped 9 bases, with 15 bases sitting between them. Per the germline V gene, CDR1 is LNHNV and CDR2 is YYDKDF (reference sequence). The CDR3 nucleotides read TGTGCCACCAGCAGAGATAGTGCGGGAAAGAGTTCACCCCTCCACTTT. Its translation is CATSRDSAGKSSPLHF.

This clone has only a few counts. The CDR3 region is CASSERADYQPQHF. CDR3 coding DNA: TGCGCCAGCAGCGAGCGAGCGGACTATCAGCCCCAGCATTTT. This chain joins TRBV4-1 and TRBJ1-5; no firm D call. V lost 5 bases, J lost 5 bases, and 13 bases lay in between. Germline loops: CDR1 MGHRA, CDR2 YSYEKL. CDR3 size: 14 residues.

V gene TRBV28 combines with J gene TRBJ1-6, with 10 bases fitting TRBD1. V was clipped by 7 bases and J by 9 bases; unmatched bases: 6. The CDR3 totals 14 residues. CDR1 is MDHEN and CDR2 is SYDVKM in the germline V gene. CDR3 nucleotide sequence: TGTGCCAGCAAGCCGGGACAGGGGTCTTCACCCCTCCACTTT. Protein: CASKPGQGSSPLHF.

CDR3 sequence reads: CASSELGNEQFF. The CDR3 nucleotides read TGTGCCAGCAGTGAATTGGGGAATGAGCAGTTCTTC. The chain employs TRBV6-1 and TRBJ2-1; D gene uncertain. Trimming left V 2 bases short and J 7 bases short, with 6 bases between. The CDR3 sequence is 12 residues long. CDR1 MNHNS and CDR2 SASEGT come from the germline V gene.

The CDR3 nucleotides read TGTGCCACCAGCGACGGGACAGCGCGTCGGCCCCAGCATTTT. It is translated as CATSDGTARRPQHF. The chain joins TRBV15 to TRBJ1-5; the match to TRBD1 covers 7 bases. The trim removed 5 bases at V and 9 bases at J, leaving 10 bases unmatched. CDR3 size: 14 residues. Germline values: CDR1 LNHNV, CDR2 YYDKDF (reference sequence).

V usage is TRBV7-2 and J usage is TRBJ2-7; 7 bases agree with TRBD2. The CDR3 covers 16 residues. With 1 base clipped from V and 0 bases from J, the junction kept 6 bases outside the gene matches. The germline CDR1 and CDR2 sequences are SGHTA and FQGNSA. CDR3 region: CASSLDGRDYSYEQYF. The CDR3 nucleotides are TGTGCCAGCAGCTTAGATGGGCGGGACTACTCCTACGAGCAGTACTTC.

In DNA form, the CDR3 reads TGTGCCACCGTCGGTAGGGGGTATAGCAATCAGCCCCAGCATTTT. Residues: CATVGRGYSNQPQHF. The rearrangement joins TRBV5-8 to TRBJ1-5, with a tentative D call TRBD1 (6 bases). This CDR3 has 15 residues. V was clipped by 9 bases and J by 0 bases, with 16 bases between them. Germline V gives CDR1 SGHTS, CDR2 YDEGEE. The full variable domain, rest sourced from reference TRBV5-8 and TRBJ1-5, is EAGVTQSPTHLIKTRGQQATLRCSPISGHTSVYWYQQALGLGLQFLLWYDEGEERNRGNFPPRFSGRQFPNYSSELNVNALELEDSALYLCATVGRGYSNQPQHFGDGTRLSIL.

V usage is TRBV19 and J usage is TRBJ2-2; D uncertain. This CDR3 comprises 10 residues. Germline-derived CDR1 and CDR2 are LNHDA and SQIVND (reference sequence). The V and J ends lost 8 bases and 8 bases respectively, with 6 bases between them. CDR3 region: CASFAGELFF. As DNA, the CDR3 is TGTGCCAGTTTCGCTGGGGAGCTGTTTTTT.

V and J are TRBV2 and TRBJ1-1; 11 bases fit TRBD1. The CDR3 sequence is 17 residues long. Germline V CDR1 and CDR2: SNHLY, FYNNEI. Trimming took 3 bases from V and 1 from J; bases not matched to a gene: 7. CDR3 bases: TGTGCCAGCAGTGAGAGGACAGGGGGCGATACGAACACTGAAGCTTTCTTT. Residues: CASSERTGGDTNTEAFF.

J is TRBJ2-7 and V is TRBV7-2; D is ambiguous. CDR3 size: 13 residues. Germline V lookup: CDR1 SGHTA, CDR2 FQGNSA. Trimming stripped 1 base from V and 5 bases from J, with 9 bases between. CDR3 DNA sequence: TGTGCCAGCAGCTTAGGTGGGGTGGACGAGCAGTACTTC. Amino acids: CASSLGGVDEQYF. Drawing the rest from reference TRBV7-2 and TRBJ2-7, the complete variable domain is GAGVSQSPSNKVTEKGKDVELRCDPISGHTALYWYRQSLGQGLEFLIYFQGNSAPDKSGLPSDRFSAERTGGSVSTLTIQRTQQEDSAVYLCASSLGGVDEQYFGPGTRLTVT.

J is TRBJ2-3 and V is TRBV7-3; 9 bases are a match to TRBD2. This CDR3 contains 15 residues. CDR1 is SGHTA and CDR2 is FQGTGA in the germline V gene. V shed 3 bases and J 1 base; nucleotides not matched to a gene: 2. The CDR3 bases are TGTGCCAGCAGCTTTAGCGGGAGTGGCACAGATACGCAGTATTTT. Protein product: CASSFSGSGTDTQYF.